The source of this T cell receptor (beta chain) is a study of beta chain features in type 1 diabetes listed by TCRdb under 2018. With regard to the full study: Mean age, gender distribution, total cell number and subset yield did not differ between patients and healthy donors. A total of roughly 110 million sorted cells were examined across all samples, and the number of cells per subset was strongly correlated with RNA yield. The study compared TCRB repertoires of sorted circulating CD4+ T cell subsets between recently diagnosed type 1 diabetes patients and matched healthy donors. Regulatory and stem cell-like memory subsets were obtained from only 8 patients and roughly eight healthy donors, while naive and central memory subsets were obtained from all 30 or so donors.

The entire isolated RNA was reverse transcribed using the High Capacity cDNA Reverse Transcription Kit, and thus expressed TCRB transcripts were sequenced. Deep immunoSEQ sequencing was performed on naive, central memory and regulatory T cell samples, with an average of roughly 3.5 million total reads per sample. Sorted cells were lysed in RLT buffer, and RNA was extracted using DNase-treated RNeasy Micro or Mini kits according to cell number. To prevent cross-contamination, every cell subset was processed on its own, while patient and healthy donor samples were processed together. Using the immunoSEQ multiplex PCR, TCRB sequences were amplified from cDNA into 87-bp fragments spanning the CDR3 region. Amplicons were sequenced on the Illumina HiSeq platform. In the paper's pipeline: Synthetic template baselines were used to correct PCR bias computationally, reads within Hamming distance 2 were collapsed together, and singletons that could not be merged were discarded. Reads were aligned against IMGT so that V, D and J genes, CDR3 length and insertions or deletions at six rearrangement sites could be assigned. Clonotype counts were normalized to sorted cell number within each subset before computing true diversity and Gini coefficients with the tcR R package. The overlap coefficient, calculated on TCRB nucleotide sequences, was used to measure repertoire sharing. TCRdb took over this immuneACCESS table, retaining in-frame rearrangements with V and J assigned. Such tables are incomplete; in checked studies, under half of the missing clones stem from an unresolved V gene, and the remainder is unexplained. Clone size and V and J calls were adopted from that table, with D and trimming inferred from the DNA. The sample table shows some 220,000 clones, and 11% are seen once. In total, the top ten clones hold 1% to 1.5% of the sample.

A single peripheral blood draw of about 120 mL on average was collected from each donor into heparinised tubes. A BD FACSAria II and a panel including CD45RO, CCR7, CD25, CD127, CD95 and CD27 were used to sort naive, central memory, regulatory and stem cell-like memory CD4+ T cells. All sorted populations exceeded 95% purity. Right away, PBMCs were isolated by Lymphoprep density gradient centrifugation and were stained directly, with no culture step. So that batch effects would be minimized, each experiment stained and sorted samples in pairs, pairing one healthy donor with one patient. The CDR3 holds 15 amino acids from the cysteine to the phenylalanine. The kept DNA is CDR3 alone, 45 bases in frame from the first base. Trimming at the junction amounts to 3 bases on V and 3 bases on J, and the germline ends lie 18 bases apart. The germline V gene (reference sequence) yields GTSNPN for CDR1 and SVGIG for CDR2.

On this clone: Its binding antigen is unknown. No base quality values were provided; no much bigger clone lies one nucleotide off.

General findings and caveats noted by the study authors: Because small numbers of individuals were included in the HLA sub-analyses, any influence of HLA type on TCRB rearrangement was left unresolved. Because cDNA was sequenced instead of genomic DNA, highly expressing activated cells could be over-represented, though the groups showed no difference in activation or CD3 levels. Naive, central memory and regulatory TCRB repertoires appeared more similar among patients than among healthy donors. Fewer insertions and more nucleotide deletions at VDJ recombination sites were observed in patients with type 1 diabetes, implying thymic rearrangement abnormalities. Type 1 diabetes patients showed a moderate but significant shortening of TCRB CDR3 length in all four CD4+ subsets. PCR might favor shorter templates, but patient and control samples were amplified and corrected together, so any skew would affect both groups equally.

The receptor was derived from a man between 18 and 29 years old in good health. The chain is encoded by TRBV30 joined to TRBJ2-7; a tentative D call is TRBD1 (5 bases match). The material sequenced was central memory CD4+ T cells from blood. The DNA reads as follows: TGTGCCTGGAGCGGCTATGATCAAGGGGACTACGAGCAGTACTTC. This gives the protein CAWSGYDQGDYEQYF.